This TCR beta chain stems from a study of blood T cell repertoires in COVID-19. In the original workflow: The authors estimated nucleated cell counts from reference gene primer amplification. Assay: immunoSEQ multiplex PCR; the TCRdb copy retains only in-frame clones and omits some. That table supplies the V and J calls and clone size; D and trimming were determined from the DNA. The data show about 14,000 clones, roughly nine tenths seen once. Trimming stripped 1 base from V and 2 bases from J, with 9 bases between. The CDR3 is made up of 14 amino acids. The germline gives CDR1 SNHLY, CDR2 FYNNEI. J is TRBJ2-7 and V is TRBV2; D possibly corresponds to TRBD2 (6 bases). The sample taken for sequencing was peripheral blood. This sequence originates from a man aged 50 to 59 with active COVID-19. In DNA form, the CDR3 reads TGTGCCAGCAGTGAAGAGTGGGGGGCCTACGAGCAGTACTTC. Encoded protein: CASSEEWGAYEQYF.